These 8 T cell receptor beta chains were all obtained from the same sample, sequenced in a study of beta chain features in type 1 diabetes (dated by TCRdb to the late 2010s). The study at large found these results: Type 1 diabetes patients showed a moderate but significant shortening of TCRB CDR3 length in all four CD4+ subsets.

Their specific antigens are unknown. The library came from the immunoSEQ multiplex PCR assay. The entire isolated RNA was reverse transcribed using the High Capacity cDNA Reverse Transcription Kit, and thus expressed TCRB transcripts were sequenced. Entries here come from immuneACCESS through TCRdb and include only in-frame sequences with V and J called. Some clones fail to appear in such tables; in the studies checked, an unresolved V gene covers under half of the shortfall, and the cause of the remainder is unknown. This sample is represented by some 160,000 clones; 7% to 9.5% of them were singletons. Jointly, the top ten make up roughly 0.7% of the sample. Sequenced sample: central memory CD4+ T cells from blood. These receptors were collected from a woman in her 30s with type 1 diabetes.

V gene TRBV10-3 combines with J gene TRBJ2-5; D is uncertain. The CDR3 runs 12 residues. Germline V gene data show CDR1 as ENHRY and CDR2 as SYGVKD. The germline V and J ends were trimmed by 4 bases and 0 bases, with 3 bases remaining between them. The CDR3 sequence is CAISVDQETQYF. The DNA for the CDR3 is TGTGCCATCAGTGTAGACCAAGAGACCCAGTACTTC.

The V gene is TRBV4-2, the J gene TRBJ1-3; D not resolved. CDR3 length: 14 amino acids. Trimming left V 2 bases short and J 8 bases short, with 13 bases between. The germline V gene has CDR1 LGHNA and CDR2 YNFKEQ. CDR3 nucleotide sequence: TGTGCCAGCAGCCAATTCACCCAATCGGACACCATATATTTT. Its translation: CASSQFTQSDTIYF.

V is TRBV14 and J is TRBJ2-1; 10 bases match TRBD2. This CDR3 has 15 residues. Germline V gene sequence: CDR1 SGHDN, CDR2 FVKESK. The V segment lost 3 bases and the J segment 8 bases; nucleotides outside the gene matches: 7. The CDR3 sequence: CASSQGAGGPDEQFF. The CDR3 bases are TGTGCCAGCAGCCAGGGAGCGGGAGGGCCGGATGAGCAGTTCTTC.

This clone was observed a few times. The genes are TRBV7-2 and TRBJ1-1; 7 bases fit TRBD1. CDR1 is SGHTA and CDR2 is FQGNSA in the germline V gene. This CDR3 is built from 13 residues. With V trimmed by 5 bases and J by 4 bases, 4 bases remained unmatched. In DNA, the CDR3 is TGTGCCAGCAGCGTCAGGGGGACCACTGAAGCTTTCTTT. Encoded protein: CASSVRGTTEAFF. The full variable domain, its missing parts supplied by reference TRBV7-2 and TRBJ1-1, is GAGVSQSPSNKVTEKGKDVELRCDPISGHTALYWYRQSLGQGLEFLIYFQGNSAPDKSGLPSDRFSAERTGGSVSTLTIQRTQQEDSAVYLCASSVRGTTEAFFGQGTRLTVV.

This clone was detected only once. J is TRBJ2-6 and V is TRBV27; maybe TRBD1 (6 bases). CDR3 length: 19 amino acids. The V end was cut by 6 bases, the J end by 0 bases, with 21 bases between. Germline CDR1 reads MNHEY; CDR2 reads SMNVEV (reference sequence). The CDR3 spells CASSPKQGSPYSGANVLTF. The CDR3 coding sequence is TGTGCCAGCAGCCCAAAACAGGGCAGCCCCTACTCTGGGGCCAACGTCCTGACTTTC. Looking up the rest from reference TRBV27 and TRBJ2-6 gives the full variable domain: EAQVTQNPRYLITVTGKKLTVTCSQNMNHEYMSWYRQDPGLGLRQIYYSMNVEVTDKGDVPEGYKVSRKEKRNFPLILESPSPNQTSLYFCASSPKQGSPYSGANVLTFGAGSRLTVL.

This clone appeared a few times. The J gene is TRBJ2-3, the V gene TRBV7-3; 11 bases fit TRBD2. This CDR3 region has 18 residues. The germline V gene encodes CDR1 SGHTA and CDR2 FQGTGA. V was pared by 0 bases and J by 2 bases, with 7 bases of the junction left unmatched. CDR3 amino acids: CASSLTGVAGGITDTQYF. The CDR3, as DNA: TGTGCCAGCAGCTTAACAGGTGTAGCGGGAGGGATCACAGATACGCAGTATTTT.

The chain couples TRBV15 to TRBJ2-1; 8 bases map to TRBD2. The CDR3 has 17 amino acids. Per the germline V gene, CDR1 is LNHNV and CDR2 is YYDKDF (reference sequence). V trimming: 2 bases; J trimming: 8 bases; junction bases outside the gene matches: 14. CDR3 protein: CATSRWEREIGRDEQFF. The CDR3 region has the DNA TGTGCCACCAGCAGATGGGAGCGGGAGATAGGTCGAGATGAGCAGTTCTTC.

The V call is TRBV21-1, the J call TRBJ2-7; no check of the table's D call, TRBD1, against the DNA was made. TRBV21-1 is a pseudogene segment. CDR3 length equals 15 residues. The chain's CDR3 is CASSLRDMVPYEQYF. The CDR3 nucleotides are TGTGCCAGCAGCCTAAGAGACATGGTTCCCTACGAGCAGTACTTC.